This TCR beta chain was captured by sequencing in a study of shared T cell receptors in the human thymus. Method: immunoSEQ multiplex PCR; TCRdb's copy keeps in-frame clones and lacks some. The data contain over 650,000 clones, around 87% of them seen just once; the ten biggest clones take up over 0.008%. V trimming: 6 bases; J trimming: 0 bases; junction bases outside the gene matches: 13. Germline V gene sequence: CDR1 MNHEY, CDR2 SMNVEV (reference sequence). The CDR3 extends over 18 amino acids. The data were also submitted as part of a second study, on human thymus T cells.

Sequenced: thymocytes. The source of this sequence is a boy less than two years old with a congenital heart defect. The rearrangement uses TRBV27 and TRBJ1-2; 10 bases line up with TRBD1. CDR3 region: CASRIEGGQGTPNYGYTF. CDR3 DNA: TGTGCCAGCAGAATCGAGGGGGGACAGGGGACCCCTAACTATGGCTACACCTTC.